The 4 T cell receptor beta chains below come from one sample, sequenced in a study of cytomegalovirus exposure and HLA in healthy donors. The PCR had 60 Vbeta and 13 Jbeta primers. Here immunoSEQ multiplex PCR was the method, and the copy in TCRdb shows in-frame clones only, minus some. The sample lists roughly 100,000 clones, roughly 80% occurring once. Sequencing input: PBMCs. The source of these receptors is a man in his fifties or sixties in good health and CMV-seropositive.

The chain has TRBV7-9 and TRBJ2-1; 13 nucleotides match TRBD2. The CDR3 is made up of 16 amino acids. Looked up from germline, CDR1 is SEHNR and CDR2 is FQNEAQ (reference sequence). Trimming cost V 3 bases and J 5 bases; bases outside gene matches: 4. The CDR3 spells CASSLGLAGINNEQFF. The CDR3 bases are TGTGCCAGCAGCTTGGGACTAGCGGGAATCAACAATGAGCAGTTCTTC.

The CDR3 loop reads CASSPETTKNIQYF. Here the CDR3 DNA reads TGTGCCAGCTCACCAGAGACTACAAAAAACATTCAGTACTTC. The chain joins TRBV18 to TRBJ2-4; possibly TRBD2 for D (5 bases). Per the germline V gene, CDR1 is KGHSH and CDR2 is LQKENI. V was pared by 2 bases and J by 4 bases, with 9 bases between. CDR3 length: 14 amino acids.

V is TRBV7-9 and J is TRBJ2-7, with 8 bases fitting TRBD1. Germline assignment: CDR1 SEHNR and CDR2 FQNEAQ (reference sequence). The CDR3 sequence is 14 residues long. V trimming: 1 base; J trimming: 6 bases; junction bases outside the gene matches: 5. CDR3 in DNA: TGTGCCAGCAGCTTAGACGGGACAGGTCTCGAGCAGTACTTC. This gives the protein CASSLDGTGLEQYF.

The CDR3 DNA is TGTGCCACCAGCTCCCGGACAGGGGCCAGTCAGCCCCAGCATTTT. It is translated as CATSSRTGASQPQHF. This chain joins TRBV15 and TRBJ1-5, with 9 nucleotides matching TRBD1. The V segment lost 5 bases and the J segment 6 bases; nucleotides outside the gene matches: 8. CDR1 and CDR2 from the germline V gene are LNHNV and YYDKDF (reference sequence). The CDR3 has 15 amino acids. The variable domain in full, completed from reference TRBV15 and TRBJ1-5, reads DAMVIQNPRYQVTQFGKPVTLSCSQTLNHNVMYWYQQKSSQAPKLLFHYYDKDFNNEADTPDNFQSRRPNTSFCFLDIRSPGLGDTAMYLCATSSRTGASQPQHFGDGTRLSIL.